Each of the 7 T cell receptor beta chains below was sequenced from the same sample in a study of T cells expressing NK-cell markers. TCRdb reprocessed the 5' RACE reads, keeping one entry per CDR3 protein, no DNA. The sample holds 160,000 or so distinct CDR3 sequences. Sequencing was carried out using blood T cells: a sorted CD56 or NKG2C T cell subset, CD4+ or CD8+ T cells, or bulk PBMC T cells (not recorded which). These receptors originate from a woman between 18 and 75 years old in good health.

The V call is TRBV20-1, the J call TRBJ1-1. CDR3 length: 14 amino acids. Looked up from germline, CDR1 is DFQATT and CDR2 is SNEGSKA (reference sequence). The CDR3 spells CRAASELLPTEAFF.

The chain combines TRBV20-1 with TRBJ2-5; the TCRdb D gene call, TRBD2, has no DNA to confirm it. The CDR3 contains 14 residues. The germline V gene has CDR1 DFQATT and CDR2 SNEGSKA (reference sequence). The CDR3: CSARSGNLQETQYF.

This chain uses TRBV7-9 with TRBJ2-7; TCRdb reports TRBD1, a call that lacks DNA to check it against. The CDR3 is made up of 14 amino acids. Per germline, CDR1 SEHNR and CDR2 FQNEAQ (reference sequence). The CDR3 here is CASTPRGAIDEQYF.

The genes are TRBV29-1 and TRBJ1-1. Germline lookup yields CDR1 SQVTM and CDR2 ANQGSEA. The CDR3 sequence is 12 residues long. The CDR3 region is CSAEALNTEAFF.

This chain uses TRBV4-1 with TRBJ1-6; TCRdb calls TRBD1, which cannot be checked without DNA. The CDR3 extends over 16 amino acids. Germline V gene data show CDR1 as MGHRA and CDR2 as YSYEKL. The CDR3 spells CASSQGQGAINSPLHF.

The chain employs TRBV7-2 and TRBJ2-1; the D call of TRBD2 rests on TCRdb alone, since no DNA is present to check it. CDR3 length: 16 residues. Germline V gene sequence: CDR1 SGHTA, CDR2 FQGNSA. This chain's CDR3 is CASSLSGLPAYNEQFF. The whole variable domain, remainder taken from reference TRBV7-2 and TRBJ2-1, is GAGVSQSPSNKVTEKGKDVELRCDPISGHTALYWYRQSLGQGLEFLIYFQGNSAPDKSGLPSDRFSAERTGGSVSTLTIQRTQQEDSAVYLCASSLSGLPAYNEQFFGPGTRLTVL.

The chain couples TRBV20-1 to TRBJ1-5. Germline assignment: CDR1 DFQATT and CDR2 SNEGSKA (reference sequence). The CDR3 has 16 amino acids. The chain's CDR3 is CSAPDLGGESSQPQHF.